This is a list of T cell receptor beta chains from one sample in a study of radiotherapy plus CTLA-4 blockade in lung cancer. Only in-frame clones appear in the TCRdb table, and some are missing; sequencing was by immunoSEQ multiplex PCR. The table lists some 30,000 clones, under 85% of them singletons. The sequences come from peripheral blood, collected from a patient treated with radiotherapy plus ipilimumab. Receptors were obtained from a human donor with non-small cell lung cancer that progressed on radiotherapy plus ipilimumab. CDR3s include the opening cysteine and the closing phenylalanine or tryptophan. A D gene is named only where the DNA matches it firmly. For some rows the clone size is stated as once, few or many, or as a class when expanded; others skip it.

clone size: NA
V gene: TRBV5-1
J gene: TRBJ1-3
D gene: NA
CDR3 protein: CASSAGPGGSGNTIYF
CDR3 DNA: TGCGCCAGCAGCGCGGGTCCTGGGGGCTCTGGAAACACCATATATTTT

clone size: NA
V gene: TRBV18
J gene: TRBJ2-1
D gene: NA
CDR3 protein: CASSPEGNEQFF
CDR3 DNA: TGTGCCAGCTCACCAGAGGGGAATGAGCAGTTCTTC

clone size: NA
V gene: TRBV11-2
J gene: TRBJ2-5
D gene: NA
CDR3 protein: CASSFEHGQETQYF
CDR3 DNA: TGTGCCAGCAGCTTCGAACATGGCCAAGAGACCCAGTACTTC

clone size: NA
V gene: TRBV7-9
J gene: TRBJ1-4
D gene: NA
CDR3 protein: CASRPEGRNLEKLFF
CDR3 DNA: TGTGCCAGCAGGCCGGAGGGACGGAACCTAGAAAAACTGTTTTTT

clone size: few
V gene: TRBV7-9
J gene: TRBJ1-1
D gene: NA
CDR3 protein: CASSTRGGSAFF
CDR3 DNA: TGTGCCAGCAGCACGCGGGGGGGTTCGGCTTTCTTT

clone size: NA
V gene: TRBV30
J gene: TRBJ1-6
D gene: NA
CDR3 protein: CAWSVGVWSPLHF
CDR3 DNA: TGTGCCTGGAGTGTGGGGGTATGGTCACCCCTCCACTTT

clone size: NA
V gene: TRBV6-6
J gene: TRBJ1-5
D gene: NA
CDR3 protein: CASRPSGVHQPQHF
CDR3 DNA: TGTGCCAGCAGACCCAGTGGTGTGCATCAGCCCCAGCATTTT

clone size: NA
V gene: TRBV27
J gene: TRBJ1-2
D gene: TRBD1
CDR3 protein: CASTSGGGLNGYTF
CDR3 DNA: TGTGCCAGCACCTCAGGGGGAGGGCTGAATGGCTACACCTTC

clone size: NA
V gene: TRBV4-3
J gene: TRBJ2-5
D gene: NA
CDR3 protein: CASSQDAVGPRETQYF
CDR3 DNA: TGCGCCAGCAGCCAAGACGCGGTGGGCCCGAGAGAGACCCAGTACTTC

clone size: NA
V gene: TRBV6-5
J gene: TRBJ1-4
D gene: NA
CDR3 protein: CASSNEVGEKLFF
CDR3 DNA: TGTGCCAGCAGCAACGAGGTTGGGGAAAAACTGTTTTTT

clone size: NA
V gene: TRBV2
J gene: TRBJ2-1
D gene: TRBD2
CDR3 protein: CASSEAARSGRHSIFNEQFF
CDR3 DNA: TGTGCCAGCAGTGAAGCGGCGAGGAGCGGGAGGCACTCGATATTTAATGAGCAGTTCTTC

clone size: few
V gene: TRBV2
J gene: TRBJ2-5
D gene: TRBD1
CDR3 protein: CASSEDTGGARWETQYF
CDR3 DNA: TGTGCCAGCAGTGAAGATACAGGGGGCGCACGATGGGAGACCCAGTACTTC

clone size: NA
V gene: TRBV2
J gene: TRBJ2-7
D gene: TRBD2
CDR3 protein: CASKVTSGASYEQYF
CDR3 DNA: TGTGCCAGCAAGGTGACAAGCGGGGCCTCCTACGAGCAGTACTTC

clone size: NA
V gene: TRBV5-4
J gene: TRBJ2-7
D gene: NA
CDR3 protein: CASSPLQGSYEQYF
CDR3 DNA: TGTGCCAGCAGCCCACTACAGGGCTCCTACGAGCAGTACTTC

clone size: NA
V gene: TRBV29-1
J gene: TRBJ2-2
D gene: TRBD2
CDR3 protein: CSVGLAVTGELFF
CDR3 DNA: TGCAGCGTTGGCCTAGCGGTTACCGGGGAGCTGTTTTTT

clone size: NA
V gene: TRBV13
J gene: TRBJ2-2
D gene: TRBD1
CDR3 protein: CASSLEDRKNTGELFF
CDR3 DNA: TGTGCCAGCAGCTTAGAGGACAGGAAGAACACCGGGGAGCTGTTTTTT

clone size: NA
V gene: TRBV15
J gene: TRBJ2-6
D gene: TRBD1
CDR3 protein: CATSGLTGGPSGANVLTF
CDR3 DNA: TGTGCCACCAGCGGACTGACAGGGGGTCCCTCAGGGGCCAACGTCCTGACTTTC

clone size: NA
V gene: TRBV4-2
J gene: TRBJ2-2
D gene: NA
CDR3 protein: CASSPQGLGTGELFF
CDR3 DNA: TGTGCCAGCAGCCCACAGGGCTTAGGGACCGGGGAGCTGTTTTTT

clone size: NA
V gene: TRBV4-2
J gene: TRBJ1-1
D gene: TRBD1
CDR3 protein: CASSQDDRGQNTEAFF
CDR3 DNA: TGTGCCAGCAGCCAAGATGATAGGGGGCAGAACACTGAAGCTTTCTTT

clone size: NA
V gene: TRBV4-1
J gene: TRBJ1-1
D gene: TRBD1
CDR3 protein: CASSQPGQQNTEAFF
CDR3 DNA: TGCGCCAGCAGCCAACCGGGACAGCAGAACACTGAAGCTTTCTTT

clone size: NA
V gene: TRBV18
J gene: TRBJ1-2
D gene: NA
CDR3 protein: CASSGPTAEINYGYTF
CDR3 DNA: TGTGCCAGCTCAGGACCGACAGCGGAGATTAACTATGGCTACACCTTC

clone size: NA
V gene: TRBV7-2
J gene: TRBJ2-5
D gene: NA
CDR3 protein: CASSLATMRETQYF
CDR3 DNA: TGTGCCAGCAGCTTAGCGACTATGAGGGAGACCCAGTACTTC